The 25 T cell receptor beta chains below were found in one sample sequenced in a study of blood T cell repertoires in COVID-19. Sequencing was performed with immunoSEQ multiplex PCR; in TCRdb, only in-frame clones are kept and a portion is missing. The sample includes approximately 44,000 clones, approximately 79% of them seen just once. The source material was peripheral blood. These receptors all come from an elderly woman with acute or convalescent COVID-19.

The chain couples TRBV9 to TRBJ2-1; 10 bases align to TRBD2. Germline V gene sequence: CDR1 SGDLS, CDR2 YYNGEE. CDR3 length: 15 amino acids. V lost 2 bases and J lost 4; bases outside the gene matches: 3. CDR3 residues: CASSVLAGAYNEQFF. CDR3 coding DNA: TGTGCCAGCAGCGTCCTAGCGGGAGCTTACAATGAGCAGTTCTTC.

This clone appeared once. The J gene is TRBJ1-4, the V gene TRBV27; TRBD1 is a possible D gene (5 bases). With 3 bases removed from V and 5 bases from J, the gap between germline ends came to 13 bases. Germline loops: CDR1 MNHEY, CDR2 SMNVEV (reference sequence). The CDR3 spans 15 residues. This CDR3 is CASSLAQGRNEKLFF. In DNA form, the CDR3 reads TGTGCCAGCAGTTTGGCCCAGGGTCGGAATGAAAAACTGTTTTTT.

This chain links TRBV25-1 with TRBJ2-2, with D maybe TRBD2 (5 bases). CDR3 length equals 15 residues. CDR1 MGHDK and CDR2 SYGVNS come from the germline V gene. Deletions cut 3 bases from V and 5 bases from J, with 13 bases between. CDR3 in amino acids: CASSERGLATGELFF. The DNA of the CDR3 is TGTGCCAGCAGTGAGAGAGGGCTAGCAACCGGGGAGCTGTTTTTT.

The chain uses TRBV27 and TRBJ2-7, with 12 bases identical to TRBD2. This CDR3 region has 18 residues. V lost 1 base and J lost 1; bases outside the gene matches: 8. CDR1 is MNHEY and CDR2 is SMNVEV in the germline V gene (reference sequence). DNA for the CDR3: TGTGCCAGCAGTTTATATCCTAGCGGGAGGGAACTATCCTACGAGCAGTACTTC. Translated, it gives CASSLYPSGRELSYEQYF.

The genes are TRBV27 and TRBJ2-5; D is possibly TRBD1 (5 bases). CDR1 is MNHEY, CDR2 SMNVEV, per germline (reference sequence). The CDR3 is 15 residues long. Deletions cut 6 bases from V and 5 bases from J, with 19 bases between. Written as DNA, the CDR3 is TGTGCCAGCAGCCCGACCCGTCAGGGTGGGGAGACCCAGTACTTC. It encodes CASSPTRQGGETQYF.

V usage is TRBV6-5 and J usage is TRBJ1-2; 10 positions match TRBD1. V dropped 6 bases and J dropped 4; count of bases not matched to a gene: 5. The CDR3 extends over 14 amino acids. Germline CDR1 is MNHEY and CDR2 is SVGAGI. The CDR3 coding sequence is TGTGCCAGCAGCGGACAGGGGGTTACCTATGGCTACACCTTC. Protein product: CASSGQGVTYGYTF.

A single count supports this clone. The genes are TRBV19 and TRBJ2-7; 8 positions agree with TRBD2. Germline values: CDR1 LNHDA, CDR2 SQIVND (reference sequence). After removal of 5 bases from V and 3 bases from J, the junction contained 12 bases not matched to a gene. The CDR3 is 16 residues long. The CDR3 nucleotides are TGTGCCAGTAGTTGGGGTTTCGCGGGAGGAATCTACGAGCAGTACTTC. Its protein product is CASSWGFAGGIYEQYF. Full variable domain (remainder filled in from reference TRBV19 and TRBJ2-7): DGGITQSPKYLFRKEGQNVTLSCEQNLNHDAMYWYRQDPGQGLRLIYYSQIVNDFQKGDIAEGYSVSREKKESFPLTVTSAQKNPTAFYLCASSWGFAGGIYEQYFGPGTRLTVT.

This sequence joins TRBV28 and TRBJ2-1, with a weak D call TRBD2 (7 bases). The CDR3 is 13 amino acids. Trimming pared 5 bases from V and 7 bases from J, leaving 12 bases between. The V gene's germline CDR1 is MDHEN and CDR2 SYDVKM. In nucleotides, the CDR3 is TGTGCCAGCAGTATCGGGGGGCGAAATGAGCAGTTCTTC. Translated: CASSIGGRNEQFF.

CDR3 protein: CATSDPSPAGVGTDTQYF. CDR3 bases: TGTGCCACCAGTGATCCCTCACCGGCGGGAGTTGGCACAGATACGCAGTATTTT. The rearrangement links TRBV24-1 to TRBJ2-3; 7 bases match TRBD2. The CDR3 runs to 18 residues. The germline CDR1 and CDR2 sequences are KGHDR and SFDVKD. Germline trimming cut 3 bases from V and 1 base from J; bases unmatched to any gene: 12.

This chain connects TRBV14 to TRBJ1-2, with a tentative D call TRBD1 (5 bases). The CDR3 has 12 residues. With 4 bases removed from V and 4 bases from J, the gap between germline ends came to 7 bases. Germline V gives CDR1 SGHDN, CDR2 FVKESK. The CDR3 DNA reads TGTGCCAGCAGCCCGGACACCTATGGCTACACCTTC. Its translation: CASSPDTYGYTF. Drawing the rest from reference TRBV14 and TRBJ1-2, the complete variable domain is EAGVTQFPSHSVIEKGQTVTLRCDPISGHDNLYWYRRVMGKEIKFLLHFVKESKQDESGMPNNRFLAERTGGTYSTLKVQPAELEDSGVYFCASSPDTYGYTFGSGTRLTVV.

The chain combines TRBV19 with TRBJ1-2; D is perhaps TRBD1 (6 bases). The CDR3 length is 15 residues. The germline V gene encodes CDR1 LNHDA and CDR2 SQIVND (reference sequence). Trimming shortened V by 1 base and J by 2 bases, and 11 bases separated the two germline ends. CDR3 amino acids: CASSIGQGLNYGYTF. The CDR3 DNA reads TGTGCCAGTAGTATAGGGCAGGGGCTGAACTATGGCTACACCTTC.

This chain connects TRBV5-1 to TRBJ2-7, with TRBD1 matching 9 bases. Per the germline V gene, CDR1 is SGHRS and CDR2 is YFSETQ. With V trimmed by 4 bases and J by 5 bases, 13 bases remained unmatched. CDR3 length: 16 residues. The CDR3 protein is CASSGIPGTGSHEQYF. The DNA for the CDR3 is TGCGCCAGCAGCGGAATCCCCGGGACAGGGTCCCACGAGCAGTACTTC.

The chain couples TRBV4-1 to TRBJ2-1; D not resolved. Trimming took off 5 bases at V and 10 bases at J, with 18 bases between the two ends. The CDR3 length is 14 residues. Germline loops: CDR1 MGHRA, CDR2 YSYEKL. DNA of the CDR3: TGCGCCAGCAGCATCGACTTCGTCGCTTTGGAGCAGTTCTTC. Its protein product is CASSIDFVALEQFF.

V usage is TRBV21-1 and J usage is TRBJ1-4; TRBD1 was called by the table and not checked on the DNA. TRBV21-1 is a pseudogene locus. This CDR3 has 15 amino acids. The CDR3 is CASSKFQGENEKLFF. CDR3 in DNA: TGTGCCAGCAGCAAATTTCAGGGCGAAAATGAAAAACTGTTTTTT.

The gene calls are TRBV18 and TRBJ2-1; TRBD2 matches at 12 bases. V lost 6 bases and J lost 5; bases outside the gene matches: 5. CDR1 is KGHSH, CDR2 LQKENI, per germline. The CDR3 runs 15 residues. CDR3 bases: TGTGCCAGCTCTCGGACTAGCGGGAACAACAATGAGCAGTTCTTC. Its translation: CASSRTSGNNNEQFF.

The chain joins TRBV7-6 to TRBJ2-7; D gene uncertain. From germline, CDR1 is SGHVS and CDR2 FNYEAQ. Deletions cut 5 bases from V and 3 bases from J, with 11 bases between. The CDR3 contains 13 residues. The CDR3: CASSLATFYEQYF. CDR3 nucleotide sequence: TGTGCCAGCAGCCTGGCCACCTTCTACGAGCAGTACTTC.

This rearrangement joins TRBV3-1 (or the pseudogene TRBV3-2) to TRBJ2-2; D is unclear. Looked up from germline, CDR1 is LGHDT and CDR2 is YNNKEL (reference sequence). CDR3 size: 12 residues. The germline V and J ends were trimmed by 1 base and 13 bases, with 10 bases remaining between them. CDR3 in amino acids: CASSQVGRTLFF. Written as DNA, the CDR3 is TGTGCCAGCAGCCAAGTGGGCAGAACGCTGTTTTTT.

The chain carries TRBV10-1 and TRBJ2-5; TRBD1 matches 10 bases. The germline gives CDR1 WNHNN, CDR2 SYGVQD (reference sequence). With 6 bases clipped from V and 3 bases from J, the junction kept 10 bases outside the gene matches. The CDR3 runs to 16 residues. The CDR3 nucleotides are TGCGCCAGCAGCGCCCGGGACAGGGGACGAAAAGAGACCCAGTACTTC. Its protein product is CASSARDRGRKETQYF.

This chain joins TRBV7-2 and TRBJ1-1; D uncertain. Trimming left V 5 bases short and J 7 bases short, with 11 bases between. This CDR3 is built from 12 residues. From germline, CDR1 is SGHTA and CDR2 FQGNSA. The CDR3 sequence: CASSRARGEAFF. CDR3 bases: TGTGCCAGCAGCAGAGCCCGGGGTGAAGCTTTCTTT.

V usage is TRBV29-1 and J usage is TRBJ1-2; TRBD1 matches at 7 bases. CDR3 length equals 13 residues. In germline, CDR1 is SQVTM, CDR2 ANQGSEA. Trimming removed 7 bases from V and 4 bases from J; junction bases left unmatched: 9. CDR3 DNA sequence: TGCAGCGGCCGACAGGGCGGCGGCTATGGCTACACCTTC. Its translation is CSGRQGGGYGYTF.

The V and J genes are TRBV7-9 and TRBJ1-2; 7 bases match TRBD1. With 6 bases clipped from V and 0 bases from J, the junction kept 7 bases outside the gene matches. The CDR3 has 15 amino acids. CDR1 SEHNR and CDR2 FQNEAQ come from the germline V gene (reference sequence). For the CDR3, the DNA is TGTGCCAGCAGAAATGGACAGGAATCTAACTATGGCTACACCTTC. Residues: CASRNGQESNYGYTF.

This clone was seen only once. CDR3 bases: TGTGCCAGCAGCCAAGTGCGGGATTCAGATACGCAGTATTTT. Residues: CASSQVRDSDTQYF. This sequence joins TRBV14 and TRBJ2-3; possibly TRBD2 for D (6 bases). Trimming removed 1 base at V and 4 bases at J, with 9 bases between. CDR3 size: 14 residues. Germline assignment: CDR1 SGHDN and CDR2 FVKESK.

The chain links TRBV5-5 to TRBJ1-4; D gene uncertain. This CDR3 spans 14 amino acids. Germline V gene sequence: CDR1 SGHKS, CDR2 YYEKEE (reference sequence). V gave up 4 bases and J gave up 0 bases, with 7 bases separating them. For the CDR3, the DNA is TGTGCCAGCAGCCCACTCGCAACTAATGAAAAACTGTTTTTT. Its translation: CASSPLATNEKLFF.

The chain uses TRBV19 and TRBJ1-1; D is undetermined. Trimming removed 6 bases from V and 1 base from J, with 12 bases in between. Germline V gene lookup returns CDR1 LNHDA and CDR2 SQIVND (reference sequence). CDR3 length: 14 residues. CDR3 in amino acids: CASRTGERNTEAFF. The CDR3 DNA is TGTGCCAGTAGAACCGGAGAAAGGAACACTGAAGCTTTCTTT.

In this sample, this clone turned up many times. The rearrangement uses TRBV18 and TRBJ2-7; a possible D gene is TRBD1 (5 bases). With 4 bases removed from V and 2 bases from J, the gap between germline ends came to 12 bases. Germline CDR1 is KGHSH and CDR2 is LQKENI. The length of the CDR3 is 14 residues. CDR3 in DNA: TGTGCCAGCTCACAAGGGGCGCAGACCTACGAGCAGTACTTC. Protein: CASSQGAQTYEQYF.